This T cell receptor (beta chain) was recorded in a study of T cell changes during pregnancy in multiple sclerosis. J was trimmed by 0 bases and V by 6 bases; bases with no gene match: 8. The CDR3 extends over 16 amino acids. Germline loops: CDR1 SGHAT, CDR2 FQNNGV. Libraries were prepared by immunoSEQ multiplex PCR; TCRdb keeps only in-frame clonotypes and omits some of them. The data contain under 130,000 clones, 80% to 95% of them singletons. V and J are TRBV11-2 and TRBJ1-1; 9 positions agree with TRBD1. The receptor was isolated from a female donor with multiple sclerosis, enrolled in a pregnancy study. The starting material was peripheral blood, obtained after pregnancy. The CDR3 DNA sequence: TGTGCCAGCAGAAAGGTACAGGGGGCTGTGAACACTGAAGCTTTCTTT. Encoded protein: CASRKVQGAVNTEAFF. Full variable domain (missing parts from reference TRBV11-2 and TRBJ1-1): EAGVAQSPRYKIIEKRQSVAFWCNPISGHATLYWYQQILGQGPKLLIQFQNNGVVDDSQLPKDRFSAERLKGVDSTLKIQPAKLEDSAVYLCASRKVQGAVNTEAFFGQGTRLTVV.